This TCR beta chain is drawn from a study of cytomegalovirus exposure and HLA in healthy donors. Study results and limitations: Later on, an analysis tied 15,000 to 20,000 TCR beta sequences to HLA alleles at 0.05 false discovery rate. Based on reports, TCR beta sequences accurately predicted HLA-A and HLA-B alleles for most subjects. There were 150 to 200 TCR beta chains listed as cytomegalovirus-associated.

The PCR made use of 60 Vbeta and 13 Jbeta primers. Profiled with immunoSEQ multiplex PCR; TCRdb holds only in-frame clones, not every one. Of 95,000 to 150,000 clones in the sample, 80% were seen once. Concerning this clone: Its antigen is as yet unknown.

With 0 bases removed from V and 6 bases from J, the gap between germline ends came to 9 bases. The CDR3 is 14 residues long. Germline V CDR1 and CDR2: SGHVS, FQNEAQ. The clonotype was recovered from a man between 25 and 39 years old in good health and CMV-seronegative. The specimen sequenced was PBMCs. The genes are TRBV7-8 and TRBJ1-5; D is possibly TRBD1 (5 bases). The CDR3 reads CASSLAAGVQPQHF. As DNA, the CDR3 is TGTGCCAGCAGCTTAGCAGCGGGGGTTCAGCCCCAGCATTTT.